The sequence of this T cell receptor beta chain was determined in a study of blood T cell repertoires in COVID-19. Measured with immunoSEQ multiplex PCR; TCRdb has only the in-frame clones, and not every one. The profile shows fewer than 250,000 clones, approximately 90% of them singletons. Per the germline V gene, CDR1 is MNHEY and CDR2 is SVGAGI. Trimming at V came to 0 bases and at J to 6 bases, leaving 5 bases not matched to a gene. The CDR3 runs 15 residues. The specimen sequenced was PBMCs or T cells enriched from blood (not recorded which). The V call is TRBV6-5, the J call TRBJ1-3; 7 bases are shared with TRBD1. The receptor's source is a middle-aged man who had been exposed to COVID-19. This CDR3 reads CASSYSRGGENTIYF. Written as DNA, the CDR3 is TGTGCCAGCAGTTACTCAAGAGGGGGCGAAAACACCATATATTTT.